These T cell receptor beta chains were read from a single sample in a study of shared clonotypes between healthy human individuals. Repertoires were generated with immunoSEQ multiplex PCR, while TCRdb's copy carries only in-frame clones and drops some. The sample carries some 1,600,000 clones, nearly 99% recorded once. Sequencing input: naive CD4+ T cells sorted from blood. The source of these receptors is a man younger than 45 in good health. Both conserved end residues are part of each CDR3. Fields, in order: CDR3 length, J gene, V gene, CDR3 protein.

15	TRBJ2-7	TRBV28	CASKEKGGSSYEQYF
16	TRBJ2-5	TRBV4-1	CASSQNQGKWWETQYF
15	TRBJ2-3	TRBV7-9	CASSSGTSGTDTQYF
11	TRBJ2-5	TRBV29-1	CSVALDETQYF
18	TRBJ2-2	TRBV21-1	CASSKDLRTQKNTGELFF
16	TRBJ2-1	TRBV5-1	CASSSDGLWGIHEQFF
15	TRBJ2-4	TRBV14	CASSQDRAPIGIQYF
15	TRBJ2-1	TRBV5-6	CASSSGRRGFYEQFF
15	TRBJ2-6	TRBV27	CASSSLGSGANVLTF
18	TRBJ2-6	TRBV21-1	CASSKGDFQSSGANVLTF
15	TRBJ1-5	TRBV6-4	CASRHDREESQPQHF
15	TRBJ2-7	TRBV12-2	CASRTPAGGSYEQYF
14	TRBJ2-3	TRBV21-1	CASLPGGYPDTQYF
14	TRBJ2-5	TRBV5-1	CASSLGRAPETQYF
15	TRBJ2-1	TRBV5-4	CASSLAPDSYNEQFF
13	TRBJ2-7	TRBV28	CASRGPGPNEQYF
12	TRBJ1-2	TRBV6-5	CASSPQGRGYTF
14	TRBJ2-2	TRBV29-1	CSVDGGDRTGELFF
17	TRBJ2-3	TRBV11-2	CASSTRQNWASTDTQYF
12	TRBJ2-3	TRBV29-1	CSVAGGRDTQYF
16	TRBJ2-1	TRBV14	CASSQDLPNLDDEQFF
13	TRBJ2-1	TRBV5-1	CASSISSYNEQFF
14	TRBJ2-7	TRBV7-2	CASSFPGSSYEQYF
17	TRBJ2-3	TRBV18	CASSPQWDRGDTDTQYF
15	TRBJ2-1	TRBV7-2	CASSPTPGEFNEQFF
13	TRBJ1-3	TRBV28	CASSSTSGNTIYF
13	TRBJ1-1	TRBV5-1	CASRGNLDTEAFF
15	TRBJ1-5	TRBV5-4	CASSLGGTLNQPQHF
12	TRBJ1-5	TRBV28	CASSLEYQPQHF